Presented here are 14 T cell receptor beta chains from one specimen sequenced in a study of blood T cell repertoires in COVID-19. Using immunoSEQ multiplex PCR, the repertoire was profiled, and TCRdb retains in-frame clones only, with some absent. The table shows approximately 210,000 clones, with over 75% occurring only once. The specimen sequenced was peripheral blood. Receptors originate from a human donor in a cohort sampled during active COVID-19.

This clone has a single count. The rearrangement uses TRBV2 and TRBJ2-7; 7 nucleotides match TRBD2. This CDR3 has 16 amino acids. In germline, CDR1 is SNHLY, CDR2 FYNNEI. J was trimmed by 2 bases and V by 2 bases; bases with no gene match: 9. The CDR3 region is CASSESGGLAAYEQYF. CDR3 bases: TGTGCCAGCAGTGAATCAGGAGGGCTAGCGGCCTACGAGCAGTACTTC.

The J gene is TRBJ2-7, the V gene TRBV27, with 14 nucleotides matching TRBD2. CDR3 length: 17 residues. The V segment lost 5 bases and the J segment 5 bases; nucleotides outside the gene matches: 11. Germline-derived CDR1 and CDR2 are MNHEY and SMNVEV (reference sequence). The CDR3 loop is CASSRRGLAGVIHEQYF. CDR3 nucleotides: TGTGCCAGCAGTCGAAGGGGACTAGCGGGAGTAATCCACGAGCAGTACTTC.

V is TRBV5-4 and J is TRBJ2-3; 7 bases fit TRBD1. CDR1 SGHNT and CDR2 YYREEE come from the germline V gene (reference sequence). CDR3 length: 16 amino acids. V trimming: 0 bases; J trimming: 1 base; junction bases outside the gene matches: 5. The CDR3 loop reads CASSLAMQGGTDTQYF. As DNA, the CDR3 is TGTGCCAGCAGCTTGGCCATGCAGGGGGGCACAGATACGCAGTATTTT.

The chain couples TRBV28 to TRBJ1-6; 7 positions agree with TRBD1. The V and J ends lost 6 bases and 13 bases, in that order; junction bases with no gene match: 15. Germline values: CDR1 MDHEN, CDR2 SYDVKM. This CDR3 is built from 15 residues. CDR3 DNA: TGTGCCAGCAGCCAAAGGACAGGACTATTTAAGCCCCTCCACTTT. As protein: CASSQRTGLFKPLHF. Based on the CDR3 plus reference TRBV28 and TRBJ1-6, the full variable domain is DVKVTQSSRYLVKRTGEKVFLECVQDMDHENMFWYRQDPGLGLRLIYFSYDVKMKEKGDIPEGYSVSREKKERFSLILESASTNQTSMYLCASSQRTGLFKPLHFGNGTRLTVT.

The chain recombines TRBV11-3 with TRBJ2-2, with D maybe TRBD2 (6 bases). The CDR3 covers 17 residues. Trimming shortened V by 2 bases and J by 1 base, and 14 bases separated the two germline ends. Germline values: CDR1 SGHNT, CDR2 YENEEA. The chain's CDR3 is CASSLMSGAGNTGELFF. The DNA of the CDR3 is TGTGCCAGCAGCTTAATGTCGGGAGCGGGGAACACCGGGGAGCTGTTTTTT.

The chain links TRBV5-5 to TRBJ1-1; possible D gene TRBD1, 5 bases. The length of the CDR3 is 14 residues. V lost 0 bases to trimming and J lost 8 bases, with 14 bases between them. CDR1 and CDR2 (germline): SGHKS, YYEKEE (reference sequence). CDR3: CASSLAGGVTEAFF. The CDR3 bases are TGTGCCAGCAGCTTGGCCGGAGGGGTGACCGAAGCTTTCTTT.

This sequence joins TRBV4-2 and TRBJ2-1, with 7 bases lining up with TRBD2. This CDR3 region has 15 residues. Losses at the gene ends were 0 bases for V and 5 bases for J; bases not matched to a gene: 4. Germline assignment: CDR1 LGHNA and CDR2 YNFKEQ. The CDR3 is CASSQERTRDNEQFF. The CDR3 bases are TGTGCCAGCAGCCAAGAAAGGACTAGGGACAATGAGCAGTTCTTC.

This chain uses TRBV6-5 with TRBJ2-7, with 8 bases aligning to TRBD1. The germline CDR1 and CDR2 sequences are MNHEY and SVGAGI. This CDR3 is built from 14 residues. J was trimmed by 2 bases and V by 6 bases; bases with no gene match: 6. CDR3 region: CASRQLQGAYEQYF. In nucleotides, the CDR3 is TGTGCCAGCAGGCAACTACAGGGGGCCTACGAGCAGTACTTC.

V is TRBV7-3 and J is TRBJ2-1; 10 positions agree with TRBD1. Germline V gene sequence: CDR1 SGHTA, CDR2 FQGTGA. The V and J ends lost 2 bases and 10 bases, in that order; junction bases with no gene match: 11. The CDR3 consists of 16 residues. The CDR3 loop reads CASSLQGTGASSEQFF. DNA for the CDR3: TGTGCCAGCAGCTTACAGGGGACAGGGGCCTCTTCAGAGCAGTTCTTC.

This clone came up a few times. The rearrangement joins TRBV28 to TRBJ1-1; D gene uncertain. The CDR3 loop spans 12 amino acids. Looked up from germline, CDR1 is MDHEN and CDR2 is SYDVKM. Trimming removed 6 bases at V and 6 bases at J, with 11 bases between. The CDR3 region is CASRSSRAEAFF. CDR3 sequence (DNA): TGTGCCAGCAGATCTTCGAGGGCTGAAGCTTTCTTT.

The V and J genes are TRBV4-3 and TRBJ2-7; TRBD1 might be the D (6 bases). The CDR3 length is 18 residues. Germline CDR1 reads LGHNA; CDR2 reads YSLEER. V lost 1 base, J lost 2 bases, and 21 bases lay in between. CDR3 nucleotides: TGCGCCAGCAGCCAAGGGGTGGACAGTATCTTACTAACCTACGAGCAGTACTTC. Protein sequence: CASSQGVDSILLTYEQYF.

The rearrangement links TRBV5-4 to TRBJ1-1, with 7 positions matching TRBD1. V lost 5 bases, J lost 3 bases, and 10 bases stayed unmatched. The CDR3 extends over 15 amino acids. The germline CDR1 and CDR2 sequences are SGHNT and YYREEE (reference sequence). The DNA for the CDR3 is TGTGCCAGCAGTTACGACAGGGCGTCGGACACTGAAGCTTTCTTT. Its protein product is CASSYDRASDTEAFF.

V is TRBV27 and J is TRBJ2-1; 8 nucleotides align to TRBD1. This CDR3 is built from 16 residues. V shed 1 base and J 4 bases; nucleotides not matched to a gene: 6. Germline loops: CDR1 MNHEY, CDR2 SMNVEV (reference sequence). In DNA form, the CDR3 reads TGTGCCAGCAGTTTATTGCAGGGGGCCTCGTACAATGAGCAGTTCTTC. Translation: CASSLLQGASYNEQFF.

This chain's CDR3 is CASSLRLSGAYNSPLHF. CDR3 sequence (DNA): TGTGCCAGCAGTCTAAGACTGTCAGGGGCCTATAATTCACCCCTCCACTTT. The chain couples TRBV6-6 to TRBJ1-6; TRBD1 is a possible D gene (6 bases). This CDR3 is built from 17 residues. Looked up from germline, CDR1 is MNHNY and CDR2 is SVGAGI (reference sequence). The V and J ends lost 5 bases and 2 bases respectively, with 16 bases between them.